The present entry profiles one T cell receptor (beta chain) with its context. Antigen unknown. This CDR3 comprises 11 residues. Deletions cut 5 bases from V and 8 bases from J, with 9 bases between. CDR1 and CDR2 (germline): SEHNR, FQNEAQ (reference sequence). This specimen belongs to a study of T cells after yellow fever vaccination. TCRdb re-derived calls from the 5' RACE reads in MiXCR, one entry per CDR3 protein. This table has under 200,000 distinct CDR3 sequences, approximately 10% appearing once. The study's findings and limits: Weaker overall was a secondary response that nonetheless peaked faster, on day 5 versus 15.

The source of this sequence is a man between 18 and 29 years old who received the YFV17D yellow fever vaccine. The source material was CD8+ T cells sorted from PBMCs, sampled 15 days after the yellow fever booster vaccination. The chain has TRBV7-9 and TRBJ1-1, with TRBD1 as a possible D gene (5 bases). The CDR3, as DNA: TGTGCCAGCAGCGAAAGGGGAGAAGCTTTCTTT. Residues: CASSERGEAFF.